Given below is one T cell receptor beta chain in context. Antigen: not known. Sequencing was performed with immunoSEQ multiplex PCR; in TCRdb, only in-frame clones are kept and a portion is missing. There are roughly 45,000 clones in the sample; 50% to 75% occur only once, and approximately 21% lies in the top ten. The germline CDR1 and CDR2 sequences are SGHRS and YFSETQ. CDR3 length: 14 residues. J was trimmed by 4 bases and V by 4 bases; bases with no gene match: 7. Frozen PBMC stocks contributed 2 to 2.5 micrograms of genomic DNA to the TCR beta libraries. This entry is derived from a study of cytotoxic CD8 clonotypes in ibrutinib-treated CLL. Across the study: In all, more than 10 patients were relapsed/refractory, fewer than 16 were treatment-naive and 17 to 18 were IGHV unmutated.

General study points: Clonality rose at ibrutinib response, held steady in sustained remission, and fell toward baseline at progression.

The source was PBMCs, collected after 24 months of ibrutinib treatment. The clonotype was recovered from a human donor with chronic lymphocytic leukemia. The chain carries TRBV5-1 and TRBJ1-1; 7 positions match TRBD1. CDR3 sequence reads: CASSPGQVGTEAFF. In DNA form, the CDR3 reads TGCGCCAGCAGCCCCGGACAGGTCGGCACTGAAGCTTTCTTT. The whole variable domain, filled in from reference TRBV5-1 and TRBJ1-1, reads KAGVTQTPRYLIKTRGQQVTLSCSPISGHRSVSWYQQTPGQGLQFLFEYFSETQRNKGNFPGRFSGRQFSNSRSEMNVSTLELGDSALYLCASSPGQVGTEAFFGQGTRLTVV.